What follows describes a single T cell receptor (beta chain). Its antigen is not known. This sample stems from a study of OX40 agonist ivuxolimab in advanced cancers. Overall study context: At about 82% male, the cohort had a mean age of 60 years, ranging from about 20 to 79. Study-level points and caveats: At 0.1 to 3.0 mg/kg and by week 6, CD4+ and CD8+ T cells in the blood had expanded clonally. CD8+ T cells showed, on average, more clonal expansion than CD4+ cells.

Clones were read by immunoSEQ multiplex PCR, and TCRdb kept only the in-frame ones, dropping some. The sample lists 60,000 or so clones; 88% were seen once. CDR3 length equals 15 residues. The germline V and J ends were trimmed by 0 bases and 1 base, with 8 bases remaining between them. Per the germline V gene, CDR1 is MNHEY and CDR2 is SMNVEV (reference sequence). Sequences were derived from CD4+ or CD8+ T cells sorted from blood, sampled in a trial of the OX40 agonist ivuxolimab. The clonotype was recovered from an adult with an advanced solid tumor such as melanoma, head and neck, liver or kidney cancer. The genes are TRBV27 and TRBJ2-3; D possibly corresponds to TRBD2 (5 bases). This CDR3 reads CASSLSISGTDTQYF. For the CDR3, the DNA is TGTGCCAGCAGTTTATCGATTAGCGGCACAGATACGCAGTATTTT.